This T cell receptor (beta chain) was captured by sequencing in a study of regulatory T cells in long-lasting Graves disease (dated by TCRdb to about 2021). Concerning the study at large: Persistent Graves' disease meant more than 5 years of antithyroid drug treatment with TSH receptor autoantibodies that stayed positive. A total of around 35 samples underwent TCR sequencing, from roughly 13 patients with persistent Graves' disease and some 20 patients with newly diagnosed Graves' disease. Patients with persistent Graves' disease were compared with patients with newly diagnosed Graves' disease using TCR sequencing and RNA sequencing of peripheral blood. Persistent Graves' disease patients in the clinical cohort had taken antithyroid drugs for roughly ten years on average. The study was conducted in China and was registered as a clinical trial. Results the study describes overall, beyond this receptor: Sequencing and analysis were restricted to the TCR beta chain. Preferential use of TRBV28, TRBJ1-2 and TRBJ2-5 was observed in persistent disease, whereas TRBV20-1 and TRBJ2-1 were favored in newly diagnosed disease. The study examined only peripheral blood because the primary lesion, thyroid tissue, could not be accessed. Patients with persistent disease shared more public clonotypes (fewer than 3,000) than newly diagnosed patients did (966). Persistent Graves' disease patients showed lower TCR Shannon entropy and fewer highly expanded clones than newly diagnosed patients, suggesting clonal expansion. The authors acknowledged the small sample size as a limitation that may reduce accuracy.

Ten or more counts support this clonotype. Its antigen is not yet known. No clone much larger than this one lies a single base away; base qualities are absent. The label giving this sample's time point can be read as: persistent/refractory GD, antithyroid drugs over 5 years with positive TRAb. RNA was extracted from PBMCs in TRIzol for both TCR sequencing and RNA sequencing. The diagnosis of Graves' disease was made according to American Thyroid Association guidelines. Recruitment of patients was carried out at an endocrinology department in Xi'an, China. From each patient, about 9 milliliters of peripheral blood was collected into an EDTA anticoagulant tube. Ficoll Paque Plus density gradient separation was used to isolate PBMCs, and no further T cell sorting was performed. An Agilent 2100 Bioanalyzer and agarose gel were used to assess RNA quality, and a NanoDrop 2000 was used to measure RNA concentration.

The germline V gene encodes CDR1 SGHTA and CDR2 FQGTGA. The CDR3 runs 14 residues from the cysteine to the phenylalanine. The CDR3 DNA has 42 bases and is translated from base 1. V and J are truncated by 5 bases and 5 bases respectively, leaving an intervening sequence of 12 bases. Libraries came from multiplex PCR. The reads were generated on an Illumina HiSeq 4000. TCR beta libraries were built with iRepertoire HTBI primers and Arm-PCR amplification of CDR3 regions. Before sequencing, the PCR products went through gel purification. The original pipeline was this. Across samples, roughly 60 TRBV and over 11 TRBJ segments were identified and used for gene usage analysis of CDR3 amino acid clonotypes. COPE and FqMerger were used to merge filtered high-quality paired reads into contigs. Contigs were aligned with BLAST to IMGT TRBV, TRBD and TRBJ reference genes, and CDR3 was defined per IMGT. Any clonotype with a frequency above 0.1% was counted as a highly expanded clone. Shannon entropy served as the measure of repertoire diversity, while the Gini coefficient captured V-J evenness. Clonotypes shared by more than one individual were considered public. The raw public data were reprocessed by TCRdb itself: fastp quality trimming at Q25, MiXCR clonotype calling, in-frame beta chains only. Merged by CDR3 protein, the rows form single entries marked with the most common genes and DNA. The V and J calls come from TCRdb's annotation, not from the publication. The sample includes 350,000 to 500,000 distinct CDR3 sequences, with 21% observed a single time. Roughly an eighth of the sample is in the top ten clones.

The chain uses TRBV7-3 and TRBJ2-2; TRBD2 is perhaps the D gene, given 6 matching bases. Material: peripheral blood mononuclear cells (PBMCs), obtained when the disease was refractory, from a patient treated with antithyroid drugs. The TCR originated in a female donor with Graves disease. The CDR3: CASSLRELTGELFF. The nucleotide sequence is TGTGCCAGCAGCCTCCGGGAGCTAACCGGGGAGCTGTTTTTT.